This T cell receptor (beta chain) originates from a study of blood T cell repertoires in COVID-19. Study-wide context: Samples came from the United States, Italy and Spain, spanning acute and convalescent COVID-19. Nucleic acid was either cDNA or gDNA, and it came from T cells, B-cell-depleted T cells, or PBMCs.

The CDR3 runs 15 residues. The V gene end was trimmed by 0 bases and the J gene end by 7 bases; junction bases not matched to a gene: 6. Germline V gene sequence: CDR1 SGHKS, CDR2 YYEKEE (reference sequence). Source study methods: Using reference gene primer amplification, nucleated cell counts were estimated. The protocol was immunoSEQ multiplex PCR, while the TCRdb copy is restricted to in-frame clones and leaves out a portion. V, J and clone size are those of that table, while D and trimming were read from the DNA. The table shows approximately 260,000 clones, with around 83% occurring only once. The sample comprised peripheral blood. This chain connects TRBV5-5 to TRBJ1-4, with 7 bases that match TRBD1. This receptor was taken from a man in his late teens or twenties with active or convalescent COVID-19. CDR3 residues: CASSLAWDSIEKLFF. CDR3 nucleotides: TGTGCCAGCAGCTTGGCATGGGACAGTATTGAAAAACTGTTTTTT.